What follows are 19 T cell receptor beta chains derived from one specimen sequenced in a study of metastatic and nonmetastatic thyroid tumors. MiXCR reprocessed the PCR reads for TCRdb. This sample has about 15,000 clones, with 25% found just once. No patient received treatment before thyroid surgery. Source material: tumor tissue. The receptors come from a female donor with papillary thyroid cancer or a benign thyroid nodule (not recorded which). Some clones in this sample may be carry-over from other donors' samples.

This clone was detected ten times or more. This chain links TRBV19 with TRBJ2-7; 10 nucleotides agree with TRBD2. V lost 2 bases to trimming and J lost 0 bases; unmatched junction nucleotides: 10. Germline-derived CDR1 and CDR2 are LNHDA and SQIVND (reference sequence). There are 18 residues in the CDR3. The CDR3 loop reads CASSIKIGASGSSYEQYF. CDR3 bases: TGTGCCAGTAGTATAAAGATTGGGGCTAGCGGGAGCTCCTACGAGCAGTACTTC. Based on the CDR3 plus reference TRBV19 and TRBJ2-7, the full variable domain is DGGITQSPKYLFRKEGQNVTLSCEQNLNHDAMYWYRQDPGQGLRLIYYSQIVNDFQKGDIAEGYSVSREKKESFPLTVTSAQKNPTAFYLCASSIKIGASGSSYEQYFGPGTRLTVT.

By proportion, this clone is medium-sized. The chain has TRBV24-1 and TRBJ2-1; the match to TRBD1 covers 9 bases. The germline V gene encodes CDR1 KGHDR and CDR2 SFDVKD. V lost 2 bases and J lost 5; bases outside the gene matches: 3. The CDR3 totals 15 residues. CDR3 nucleotide sequence: TGTGCCACCAGTGATTCGGGGACAGGGAACAATGAGCAGTTCTTC. Encoded protein: CATSDSGTGNNEQFF.

V usage is TRBV6-1 and J usage is TRBJ1-2, with D possibly matching TRBD1 (6 bases). Germline V gene data show CDR1 as MNHNS and CDR2 as SASEGT. Trimming left V 6 bases short and J 4 bases short, with 18 bases between. This CDR3 has 15 amino acids. CDR3 residues: CASRVFGGRGYGYTF. CDR3 in DNA: TGTGCCAGCAGGGTATTCGGTGGCAGGGGCTATGGCTACACCTTC.

This clone was observed at least ten times. The chain recombines TRBV10-3 with TRBJ1-1; no clear D gene. The CDR3 spans 14 residues. V lost 0 bases to trimming and J lost 4 bases, with 9 bases between them. CDR1 and CDR2 (germline): ENHRY, SYGVKD. The CDR3 DNA reads as TGTGCCATCAGTGAGTCGGGTGGAGGCACTGAAGCTTTCTTT. Translated, it gives CAISESGGGTEAFF.

This clone was seen a single time. This rearrangement joins TRBV20-1 to TRBJ1-1; D remains ambiguous. There are 12 residues in the CDR3. From germline, CDR1 is DFQATT and CDR2 SNEGSKA (reference sequence). Trimming removed 6 bases from V and 2 bases from J, with 10 bases in between. The CDR3: CSAAPFNTEAFF. The CDR3 region has the DNA TGCAGTGCCGCTCCCTTCAACACTGAAGCTTTCTTT.

This clone was counted between two and nine times. This chain joins TRBV5-6 and TRBJ2-7, with no clear D. The germline gives CDR1 SGHDT, CDR2 YYEEEE. The CDR3 length is 13 residues. Trimming shortened V by 1 base and J by 7 bases, and 12 bases separated the two germline ends. CDR3 amino acids: CASSLSPLREQYF. CDR3 in DNA: TGTGCCAGCAGCTTGTCGCCCCTCCGGGAGCAGTACTTC.

The rearrangement uses TRBV3-1 and TRBJ2-7; D is unclear. The CDR3 runs to 12 residues. V was clipped by 3 bases and J by 3 bases, with 6 bases between them. The germline V gene encodes CDR1 LGHDT and CDR2 YNNKEL (reference sequence). CDR3 region: CASSQTRYEQYF. The CDR3 DNA reads TGTGCCAGCAGCCAGACCCGCTACGAGCAGTACTTC.

This clone is categorized as medium-sized. The gene calls are TRBV12-3 or TRBV12-4 and TRBJ2-7; no definite D call. CDR3 size: 14 residues. V lost 2 bases, J lost 5 bases, and 13 bases lay in between. CDR3 residues: CASSLKTSFHEQYF. The DNA for the CDR3 is TGTGCCAGCAGTTTAAAGACCTCGTTCCACGAGCAGTACTTC.

This clone was seen more than once but under ten times. This chain joins TRBV12-3 or TRBV12-4 and TRBJ1-1, with TRBD1 as a possible D gene (5 bases). Trimming removed 6 bases at V and 5 bases at J, with 19 bases between. The CDR3 runs 15 residues. This chain's CDR3 is CASRSLSQGFTEAFF. In nucleotides, the CDR3 is TGTGCCAGCAGGTCGCTCTCTCAGGGATTTACTGAAGCTTTCTTT.

The V call is TRBV28, the J call TRBJ1-5; no reliable D call. Germline V CDR1 and CDR2: MDHEN, SYDVKM. CDR3 size: 12 residues. The germline V and J ends were trimmed by 7 bases and 11 bases, with 15 bases remaining between them. In DNA form, the CDR3 reads TGTGCCAGCAATCCCCGGGCCCAGACCCAGCATTTT. This translates into CASNPRAQTQHF.

This clone is labeled medium-sized. The rearrangement links TRBV30 to TRBJ1-3; D is possibly TRBD1 (6 bases). CDR3 length: 15 residues. Germline CDR1 GTSNPN, CDR2 SVGIG (reference sequence). The ends were cut back, 3 bases at V and 5 bases at J, with 17 bases in the middle. This chain's CDR3 is CAWRKSRGGRNTIYF. CDR3 nucleotide sequence: TGTGCCTGGAGGAAGAGCAGGGGAGGGAGAAACACCATATATTTT.

This clone was found a few times. Here the CDR3 omits its conserved ending phenylalanine or tryptophan, so a read error is the likely source. The gene calls are TRBV20-1 and TRBJ2-6; D gene uncertain. Germline values: CDR1 DFQATT, CDR2 SNEGSKA (reference sequence). The CDR3 loop spans 8 amino acids. Trimming shortened V by 1 base and J by 14 bases, and 0 bases separated the two germline ends. Written as DNA, the CDR3 is TGCAGTGCTAGAGTCCTGACTATC. This gives the protein CSARVLTI.

This clone was detected only a few times. A much larger clonotype is one base distant, so this may be a read error. V is TRBV19 and J is TRBJ2-2, with D tentatively TRBD1 (6 bases). The ends were cut back, 5 bases at V and 3 bases at J, with 16 bases in the middle. Germline-derived CDR1 and CDR2 are LNHDA and SQIVND (reference sequence). The CDR3 has 16 amino acids. The CDR3 protein is CASSFFQGSDTGELFF. In DNA form, the CDR3 reads TGTGCCAGTAGTTTTTTCCAGGGGTCCGACACCGGGGAGCTGTTTTTT. The variable domain in full, with the rest retrieved from reference TRBV19 and TRBJ2-2, is DGGITQSPKYLFRKEGQNVTLSCEQNLNHDAMYWYRQDPGQGLRLIYYSQIVNDFQKGDIAEGYSVSREKKESFPLTVTSAQKNPTAFYLCASSFFQGSDTGELFFGEGSRLTVL.

This clone occurred a few times. The chain links TRBV6-2 or TRBV6-3 to TRBJ1-1; D ambiguous. The CDR3 consists of 14 residues. Trimming cost V 7 bases and J 3 bases, with 15 bases left between them. Germline V lookup: CDR1 MNHEY, CDR2 SVGEGT. The DNA for the CDR3 is TGTGCCAGCATGACCATCGTGGGTTACACTGAAGCTTTCTTT. It yields the protein CASMTIVGYTEAFF.

This clone was seen many times. V usage is TRBV5-1 and J usage is TRBJ1-1; 10 bases match TRBD1. The CDR3 is 13 residues long. J lost 7 bases, V lost 0 bases, and 0 bases had no gene match. CDR1 and CDR2 (germline): SGHRS, YFSETQ. The CDR3 here is CASSLGDRGEAFF. CDR3 DNA sequence: TGCGCCAGCAGCTTGGGGGACAGGGGTGAAGCTTTCTTT.

This clone was counted once. The rearrangement joins TRBV7-2 to TRBJ2-1, with 9 bases matching TRBD2. Germline lookup yields CDR1 SGHTA and CDR2 FQGNSA. The CDR3 covers 18 residues. V was pared by 0 bases and J by 4 bases, with 10 bases of the junction left unmatched. CDR3 residues: CASSLAWGGRALYNEQFF. The CDR3 nucleotides read TGTGCCAGCAGCTTAGCGTGGGGCGGGAGGGCCCTGTACAATGAGCAGTTCTTC.

This clone rates as large. V and J are TRBV6-5 and TRBJ2-7; TRBD2 aligns across 8 bases. V dropped 0 bases and J dropped 12; count of bases not matched to a gene: 7. The CDR3 loop spans 13 amino acids. Germline V gene data show CDR1 as MNHEY and CDR2 as SVGAGI. In nucleotides, the CDR3 is TGTGCCAGCAGTTACTCGACGGGGGGGGTCACGTACTTC. It encodes CASSYSTGGVTYF.

Many counts were recorded for this clone. Since a much larger clone is just one base distant, this may be a read error. The gene calls are TRBV6-1 and TRBJ1-2, with D perhaps matching TRBD1 (5 bases). Germline values: CDR1 MNHNS, CDR2 SASEGT. The CDR3 is made up of 13 amino acids. Here the CDR3 reads CASRDIWGYDYTF. CDR3 nucleotides: TGTGCCAGCAGGGACATCTGGGGCTATGACTACACCTTC.

By its share, this clone is medium-sized (0.01 to 0.1%). The chain recombines TRBV28 with TRBJ1-5, with D hard to call. The CDR3 is 14 amino acids. The V gene lost 2 bases and the J gene lost 0 bases, with 5 bases spanning the gap. Germline V gene data show CDR1 as MDHEN and CDR2 as SYDVKM. The CDR3 coding sequence is TGTGCCAGCAGTTTAAGTAGTAGCAATCAGCCCCAGCATTTT. Translated: CASSLSSSNQPQHF.